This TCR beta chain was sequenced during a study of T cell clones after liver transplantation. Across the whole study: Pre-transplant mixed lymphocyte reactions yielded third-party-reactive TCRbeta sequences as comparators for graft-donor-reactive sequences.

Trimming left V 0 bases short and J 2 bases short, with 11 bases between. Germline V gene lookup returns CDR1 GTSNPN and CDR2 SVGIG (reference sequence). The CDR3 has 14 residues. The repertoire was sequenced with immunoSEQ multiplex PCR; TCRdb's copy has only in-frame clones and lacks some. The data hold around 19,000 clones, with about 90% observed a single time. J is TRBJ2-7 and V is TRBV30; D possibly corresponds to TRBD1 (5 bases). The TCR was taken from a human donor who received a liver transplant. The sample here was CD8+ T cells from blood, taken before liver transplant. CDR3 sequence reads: CAWSVGAVTYEQYF. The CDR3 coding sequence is TGTGCCTGGAGTGTAGGGGCGGTTACCTACGAGCAGTACTTC.